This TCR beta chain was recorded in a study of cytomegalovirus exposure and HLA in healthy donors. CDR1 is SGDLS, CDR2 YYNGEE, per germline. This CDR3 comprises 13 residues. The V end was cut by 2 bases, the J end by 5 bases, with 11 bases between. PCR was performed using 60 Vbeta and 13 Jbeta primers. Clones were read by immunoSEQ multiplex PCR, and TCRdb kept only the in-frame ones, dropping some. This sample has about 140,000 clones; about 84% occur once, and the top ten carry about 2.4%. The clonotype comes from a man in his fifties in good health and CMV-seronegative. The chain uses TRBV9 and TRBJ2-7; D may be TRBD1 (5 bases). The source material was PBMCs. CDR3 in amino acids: CASSVRQGNEQYF. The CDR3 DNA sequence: TGTGCCAGCAGCGTTCGGCAGGGAAACGAGCAGTACTTC.